The 15 T cell receptor beta chains in this list originate from one sample, sequenced in a study of OX40 agonist ivuxolimab in advanced cancers. The data were produced by immunoSEQ multiplex PCR, yet TCRdb's version contains in-frame clones alone and is incomplete. The data hold 99,000 or so clones, with approximately 94% observed a single time. The material sequenced was CD4+ or CD8+ T cells sorted from blood, taken in a trial of the OX40 agonist ivuxolimab. The receptor source for this set is an adult with an advanced solid tumor such as melanoma, head and neck, liver or kidney cancer.

This sequence joins TRBV4-1 and TRBJ2-1; 8 nucleotides align to TRBD2. The CDR3 is 15 amino acids. Per germline, CDR1 MGHRA and CDR2 YSYEKL. After removal of 1 base from V and 6 bases from J, the junction contained 5 bases not matched to a gene. CDR3 region: CASSQAGGPLNEQFF. CDR3 DNA: TGCGCCAGCAGCCAAGCGGGAGGGCCGCTCAATGAGCAGTTCTTC.

The V gene is TRBV28, the J gene TRBJ1-1; D call uncertain. The CDR3 extends over 12 amino acids. Germline lookup yields CDR1 MDHEN and CDR2 SYDVKM. Trimming shortened V by 5 bases and J by 4 bases, and 8 bases separated the two germline ends. The CDR3 DNA follows: TGTGCCAGCAGTAGCTTGAGCACTGAAGCTTTCTTT. Its translation: CASSSLSTEAFF.

The rearrangement uses TRBV28 and TRBJ1-1; the match to TRBD1 covers 9 bases. V was pared by 0 bases and J by 4 bases, with 3 bases of the junction left unmatched. The CDR3 runs to 15 residues. CDR1 is MDHEN and CDR2 is SYDVKM in the germline V gene. DNA of the CDR3: TGTGCCAGCAGTTTATGGGGACAGGGAGGCACTGAAGCTTTCTTT. Translated: CASSLWGQGGTEAFF.

CDR3 region: CASRAGEYGYTF. The CDR3 coding sequence is TGTGCCAGCAGAGCGGGGGAGTATGGCTACACCTTC. The chain carries TRBV28 and TRBJ1-2, with D perhaps matching TRBD1 (5 bases). V was pared by 6 bases and J by 5 bases, with 10 bases between. This CDR3 is 12 amino acids long. Germline values: CDR1 MDHEN, CDR2 SYDVKM.

The CDR3 DNA follows: TGTGCCAGCAGCTTGGACGCCCAGAGCTCTGGGGCCAACGTCCTGACTTTC. Residues: CASSLDAQSSGANVLTF. This chain joins TRBV4-2 and TRBJ2-6, with D hard to call. Germline CDR1 is LGHNA and CDR2 is YNFKEQ. CDR3 length: 17 residues. V dropped 5 bases and J dropped 0 bases, with 14 bases sitting between them.

The chain employs TRBV6-5 and TRBJ1-5; perhaps TRBD1 as D (5 bases). V lost 7 bases, J lost 2 bases, and 9 bases lay in between. The CDR3 length is 13 residues. Germline-derived CDR1 and CDR2 are MNHEY and SVGAGI. The CDR3 nucleotides are TGTGCCAGCATGGTCAGGGGCAATCAGCCCCAGCATTTT. Translated, it gives CASMVRGNQPQHF.

The chain joins TRBV4-1 to TRBJ1-2, with 7 bases that match TRBD1. V trimming: 1 base; J trimming: 13 bases; junction bases outside the gene matches: 12. The germline V gene encodes CDR1 MGHRA and CDR2 YSYEKL. This CDR3 has 14 residues. The CDR3 protein is CASSQVYRTGSGTF. CDR3 bases: TGCGCCAGCAGCCAAGTATATAGGACAGGCTCGGGCACCTTC.

The CDR3 region is CASGLAGTANTDTQYF. In DNA form, the CDR3 reads TGTGCTAGTGGTTTGGCTGGGACAGCTAACACAGATACGCAGTATTTT. This chain links TRBV12-5 with TRBJ2-3; 7 bases are a match to TRBD1. The junction had 6 bases not matched to a gene; V was cut back by 1 base and J by 2 bases. CDR1 is LGHNT, CDR2 FRNRAP, per germline. The CDR3 loop spans 16 amino acids.

Here the CDR3 DNA reads TGCGCCAGCAGCCAAGATCCGGGCAGTAACTATGGCTACACCTTC. Its protein product is CASSQDPGSNYGYTF. The chain links TRBV4-3 to TRBJ1-2; no clear D. Germline V gene data show CDR1 as LGHNA and CDR2 as YSLEER. CDR3 length: 15 residues. V lost 0 bases and J 1 base, leaving 9 bases between the germline ends.

The genes are TRBV18 and TRBJ2-2; TRBD1 matches 10 bases. The CDR3 has 15 amino acids. V lost 2 bases and J lost 6; bases outside the gene matches: 3. CDR1 and CDR2 from the germline V gene are KGHSH and LQKENI. The CDR3 sequence is CASSPRQGAAGELFF. As DNA, the CDR3 is TGTGCCAGCTCACCAAGACAGGGGGCAGCCGGGGAGCTGTTTTTT.

V usage is TRBV19 and J usage is TRBJ2-7, with D perhaps TRBD2 (6 bases). The CDR3 covers 14 residues. V lost 4 bases and J 1 base, leaving 11 bases between the germline ends. The germline V gene encodes CDR1 LNHDA and CDR2 SQIVND (reference sequence). CDR3 coding DNA: TGTGCCAGTAGTAGGGGACTTCATTCCTACGAGCAGTACTTC. It translates to CASSRGLHSYEQYF.

This clone was found once. This rearrangement joins TRBV7-8 to TRBJ2-2; 8 nucleotides line up with TRBD1. The V segment lost 5 bases and the J segment 3 bases; nucleotides outside the gene matches: 8. This CDR3 comprises 16 residues. Germline values: CDR1 SGHVS, CDR2 FQNEAQ. The CDR3, as DNA: TGTGCCAGCAGCCTACGGAACAGGGGGTACACCGGGGAGCTGTTTTTT. This gives the protein CASSLRNRGYTGELFF.

The gene calls are TRBV28 and TRBJ2-1, with TRBD2 matching over 8 bases. CDR3 length equals 16 residues. The V and J ends lost 2 bases and 2 bases, in that order; junction bases with no gene match: 5. Germline CDR1 reads MDHEN; CDR2 reads SYDVKM. This CDR3 reads CASSLASGRAYNEQFF. CDR3 nucleotides: TGTGCCAGCAGTTTAGCAAGCGGGAGAGCCTACAATGAGCAGTTCTTC.

J is TRBJ2-7 and V is TRBV18; D unresolved. Germline loops: CDR1 KGHSH, CDR2 LQKENI. CDR3 length: 13 residues. With 0 bases removed from V and 6 bases from J, the gap between germline ends came to 9 bases. The CDR3 sequence is CASSPPGLPEQYF. Written as DNA, the CDR3 is TGTGCCAGCTCACCACCGGGTTTACCCGAGCAGTACTTC.

This chain joins TRBV6-5 and TRBJ2-7; 7 nucleotides match TRBD1. Trimming at V came to 2 bases and at J to 1 base, leaving 2 bases not matched to a gene. CDR3 length: 14 amino acids. Germline CDR1 reads MNHEY; CDR2 reads SVGAGI. CDR3: CASSYLTGSYEQYF. Here the CDR3 DNA reads TGTGCCAGCAGTTACCTGACAGGGTCCTACGAGCAGTACTTC.